This T cell receptor beta chain derives from a study of blood T cell repertoires in COVID-19. At the level of the study: Acute-phase and convalescent COVID-19 samples originated in the United States, Italy and Spain. Nucleic acid was either cDNA or gDNA, and it came from T cells, B-cell-depleted T cells, or PBMCs.

Original data processing: Counts of nucleated cells, estimated from reference gene primer amplification, were obtained. The table came from immunoSEQ multiplex PCR; TCRdb's copy has only in-frame clones and leaves some out. That table supplies the V and J calls and clone size; D and trimming were determined from the DNA. The sample consists of 250,000 to 300,000 clones, over 75% of them appearing once. V was trimmed by 4 bases and J by 8 bases, leaving 15 bases between them. Germline-derived CDR1 and CDR2 are SEHNR and FQNEAQ (reference sequence). CDR3 length: 14 amino acids. The sequence came from a man in his fifties with active or convalescent COVID-19. Material: peripheral blood. This chain uses TRBV7-9 with TRBJ2-1, with D tentatively TRBD1 (6 bases). The CDR3 nucleotides are TGTGCCAGCAGCTCACTAGGGGGTTCTGATGAGCAGTTCTTC. Translating gives CASSSLGGSDEQFF.